This record covers a single T cell receptor (beta chain). This specimen belongs to a study of technical replicates of blood from a few donors. Repertoires were generated with immunoSEQ multiplex PCR, while TCRdb's copy carries only in-frame clones and drops some. Seen here are some 82,000 clones, roughly 97% observed once, and the top ten hold about 0.19%. This CDR3 is built from 12 residues. V lost 8 bases and J lost 11; bases outside the gene matches: 6. Germline-derived CDR1 and CDR2 are MNHEY and SMNVEV (reference sequence). This clonotype originated in a human donor in good health. The J gene is TRBJ1-4, the V gene TRBV27, with 9 bases matching TRBD1. Source material: T cells isolated from PBMCs. CDR3 protein: CASWDRVDKLFF. The CDR3 DNA is TGTGCCAGCTGGGACAGGGTCGACAAACTGTTTTTT. Filled out from reference TRBV27 and TRBJ1-4, the complete variable domain reads EAQVTQNPRYLITVTGKKLTVTCSQNMNHEYMSWYRQDPGLGLRQIYYSMNVEVTDKGDVPEGYKVSRKEKRNFPLILESPSPNQTSLYFCASWDRVDKLFFGSGTQLSVL.